This T cell receptor (beta chain) was identified during a study of blood T cell repertoires in COVID-19. Across the whole study: There were acute and convalescent COVID-19 samples, and they came from the United States, Italy and Spain. T cells, B-cell-depleted T cells, or PBMCs provided the cDNA or gDNA that served as material.

Source study methods: Amplification of reference gene primers was used by the study to estimate nucleated cell counts. Here immunoSEQ multiplex PCR was the method, and the copy in TCRdb shows in-frame clones only, minus some. V and J calls and clone size are given by that table; D and trimming were obtained from the DNA. The data contain tens of thousands of clones, about 86% of them singletons. Germline V lookup: CDR1 SGDLS, CDR2 YYNGEE. J was trimmed by 0 bases and V by 0 bases; bases with no gene match: 11. This CDR3 spans 18 amino acids. Sample: peripheral blood. This chain links TRBV9 with TRBJ1-1; 7 positions match TRBD1. The receptor comes from a man aged 45-65 years with acute or convalescent COVID-19. The CDR3 spells CASSVVVMADRLNTEAFF. CDR3 DNA: TGTGCCAGCAGCGTAGTAGTTATGGCGGACAGGCTGAACACTGAAGCTTTCTTT.